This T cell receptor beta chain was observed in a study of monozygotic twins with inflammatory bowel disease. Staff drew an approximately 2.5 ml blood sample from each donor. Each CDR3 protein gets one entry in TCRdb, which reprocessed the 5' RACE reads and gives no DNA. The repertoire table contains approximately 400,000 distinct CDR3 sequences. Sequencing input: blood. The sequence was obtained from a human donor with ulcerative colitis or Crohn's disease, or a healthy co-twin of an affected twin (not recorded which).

The CDR3 region is CASSLVRGPGTGEKLFF. The chain couples TRBV11-2 to TRBJ1-4; the TRBD1 assignment by TCRdb is unverifiable without DNA. Germline V lookup: CDR1 SGHAT, CDR2 FQNNGV. The CDR3 extends over 17 amino acids. Complete variable domain (other parts from reference TRBV11-2 and TRBJ1-4): EAGVAQSPRYKIIEKRQSVAFWCNPISGHATLYWYQQILGQGPKLLIQFQNNGVVDDSQLPKDRFSAERLKGVDSTLKIQPAKLEDSAVYLCASSLVRGPGTGEKLFFGSGTQLSVL.